Listed below are T cell receptor beta chains from one sample, sequenced in a study of blood T cells in healthy people across ages. TCRdb re-called the 5' RACE reads through MiXCR, storing one row per CDR3 protein. The table records almost 800,000 distinct CDR3 sequences, 58% of them present only once. Sequences were obtained from blood. These receptors were obtained from a man younger than 45 in good health. Both conserved end residues are part of each CDR3. D genes are given only for firm matches. Clone size is not always given. Where it is, it says once, few, many or a class for expanded clones.

abundance	d_gene	v_gene	j_gene	CDR3aa	CDR3nt
-	TRBD2	TRBV20-1	TRBJ2-2	CSARRAGLAGATNTGELFF	TGCAGTGCTCGCCGCGCGGGACTAGCGGGAGCCACGAACACCGGGGAGCTGTTTTTT
-	-	TRBV6-5	TRBJ2-7	CASSYQRIDSDEQYF	TGTGCCAGCAGTTACCAACGAATAGACTCCGACGAGCAGTACTTC
-	-	TRBV6-1	TRBJ1-5	CASSEGLHGNQPQHF	TGTGCCAGCAGTGAGGGCCTCCATGGCAATCAGCCCCAGCATTTT
once	TRBD2	TRBV29-1	TRBJ2-3	CSAGGTSESTDTQYF	TGCAGCGCCGGCGGGACTAGCGAATCCACAGATACGCAGTATTTT
-	-	TRBV2	TRBJ1-6	CASSEAAPRVGSPLHF	TGTGCCAGCAGTGAAGCGGCGCCCAGGGTGGGGTCACCCCTCCACTTT
few	-	TRBV29-1	TRBJ2-7	CSVQLGGGDEQYF	TGCAGCGTGCAGCTTGGAGGCGGAGACGAGCAGTACTTC
few	-	TRBV6-2/TRBV6-3	TRBJ2-5	CASSRPETQYF	TGTGCCAGCAGTCGTCCGGAGACCCAGTACTTC
few	-	TRBV6-5	TRBJ1-2	CASSYSLSATLYGYTF	TGTGCCAGCAGTTACTCGCTCTCGGCTACCCTCTATGGCTACACCTTC
-	TRBD2	TRBV6-5	TRBJ2-1	CASRTRLAGVYNEQFF	TGTGCCAGTCGAACACGACTAGCGGGAGTTTACAATGAGCAGTTCTTC
-	TRBD1	TRBV14	TRBJ1-2	CASSQEGTVTNGYTF	TGTGCCAGCAGCCAAGAAGGGACAGTGACAAATGGCTACACCTTC
few	TRBD1	TRBV7-2	TRBJ1-2	CASSLETGQHGYTF	TGTGCCAGCAGCTTAGAGACAGGGCAGCATGGCTACACCTTC
-	-	TRBV20-1	TRBJ2-1	CSAREPWTPHEQFF	TGCAGTGCTAGGGAACCTTGGACCCCACATGAGCAGTTCTTC
-	TRBD1	TRBV6-6	TRBJ1-1	CASSQGAGEAFF	TGTGCCAGCAGTCAGGGGGCTGGTGAAGCTTTCTTT
few	-	TRBV20-1	TRBJ2-7	CSARAPGPIPYEQYF	TGCAGTGCTAGAGCCCCAGGCCCCATTCCCTACGAGCAGTACTTC
-	-	TRBV27	TRBJ2-7	CASSLSGSYYEQYF	TGTGCCAGCAGTTTATCTGGGTCGTACTACGAGCAGTACTTC
-	-	TRBV2	TRBJ1-2	CASSDGPSPNYGYTF	TGTGCCAGCAGCGACGGGCCCAGCCCGAACTATGGCTACACCTTC
once	-	TRBV29-1	TRBJ2-5	CGVEEGGLGTQYF	TGCGGCGTTGAAGAAGGGGGGCTCGGGACCCAGTACTTC
-	TRBD1	TRBV30	TRBJ1-2	CAWRLQGVKNGYTF	TGTGCCTGGAGATTACAGGGGGTCAAGAATGGCTACACCTTC
once	TRBD2	TRBV12-3/TRBV12-4	TRBJ2-3	CASSLLSGRVGTDTEYF	TGTGCCAGCAGTTTGCTTAGCGGGAGAGTCGGCACAGATACGGAGTATTTT
-	-	TRBV5-1	TRBJ1-2	CASSPSLQGDYGYTF	TGCGCCAGCAGCCCCAGCCTACAGGGCGACTATGGCTACACCTTC
few	TRBD1	TRBV20-1	TRBJ2-7	CSAQVPGTGSEQYF	TGCAGTGCCCAAGTTCCTGGGACAGGGAGTGAGCAGTACTTC
-	TRBD2	TRBV20-1	TRBJ2-7	CSARTSGSGEQYF	TGCAGTGCCCGGACTAGCGGGAGCGGAGAGCAGTACTTC
few	-	TRBV7-2	TRBJ2-3	CASSRGTRTGGVDTQYF	TGTGCCAGCAGCCGGGGGACCCGGACAGGTGGTGTTGATACGCAGTATTTT